The source of this T cell receptor beta chain is a study of a mutant IDH1 vaccine in newly diagnosed glioma. For the study at large: Patients were pretreated with radiotherapy, temozolomide, or both, mostly both. General study findings and limits: There seemed to be no relation between pseudoprogression and changes in top peripheral T cell clonotypes.

Time point meaning: week 23, last vaccination. It was 300 ug of mutant IDH1 20-mer peptide that made up each vaccine dose, given with topical imiquimod. With respect to this clone: Its antigen is unknown.

Sequenced by immunoSEQ multiplex PCR; TCRdb stores in-frame clones only, minus some. The sample carries about 43,000 clones, approximately 84% recorded once. The sequences come from PBMCs, collected from a glioma patient whose treatment included an IDH1 peptide vaccine. This clonotype originated in a woman aged 18-29 years with glioma. Some clones in this sample may be carry-over from other donors' samples.

The CDR3 DNA follows: TGTGCCACCGGGACAGGGAACACTGAAGCTTTCTTT. Amino acid sequence: CATGTGNTEAFF. This chain connects TRBV15 to TRBJ1-1; TRBD1 matches at 8 bases. CDR1 LNHNV and CDR2 YYDKDF come from the germline V gene (reference sequence). The CDR3 is made up of 12 amino acids. Trimming cost V 8 bases and J 1 base; bases outside gene matches: 0.